This is a list of T cell receptor beta chains from one sample in a study of T cell changes during pregnancy in multiple sclerosis. The table came from immunoSEQ multiplex PCR; TCRdb's copy has only in-frame clones and leaves some out. The table records about 43,000 clones, approximately 90% of them present only once. The sequenced sample consisted of PBMCs (not recorded whether the cells were cultured). The receptors were gathered from a female donor with multiple sclerosis, enrolled in a pregnancy study. The CDR3 runs from the conserved cysteine through the conserved F or W. The D gene is left open where the match is weak. Size values are once, few and many counts, or a class for expanded clones, and some rows have none.

V gene	J gene	clone size	D gene	CDR3 protein	CDR3 DNA
TRBV9	TRBJ1-1	NA	NA	CASSVADHLVSEAFF	TGTGCCAGCAGCGTAGCGGACCACTTAGTATCTGAAGCTTTCTTT
TRBV29-1	TRBJ1-4	NA	NA	CSVRDTVTNEKLFF	TGCAGCGTCCGGGACACAGTTACTAATGAAAAACTGTTTTTT
TRBV2	TRBJ1-5	NA	NA	CASSEASSNQPQHF	TGTGCCAGCAGTGAAGCGTCGAGCAATCAGCCCCAGCATTTT
TRBV10-1	TRBJ1-3	once	NA	CASIDAYSGNTIYF	TGCGCCAGCATTGATGCATACTCTGGAAACACCATATATTTT
TRBV7-9	TRBJ2-3	few	NA	CASSLELKSSQYF	TGTGCCAGCAGCTTAGAGTTGAAGTCTTCGCAGTATTTT
TRBV29-1	TRBJ2-1	NA	TRBD1	CSVDWTGGNEQFF	TGCAGCGTTGACTGGACAGGGGGGAATGAGCAGTTCTTC
TRBV28	TRBJ2-3	NA	TRBD2	CASQEKSGSGTDTQYF	TGTGCCAGCCAGGAGAAAAGCGGGAGTGGGACAGATACGCAGTATTTT
TRBV4-1	TRBJ2-5	NA	TRBD1	CASSQDRGQETQYF	TGCGCCAGCAGCCAAGACAGGGGGCAAGAGACCCAGTACTTC
TRBV30	TRBJ2-1	NA	NA	CAWSGANSYNEQFF	TGTGCCTGGAGTGGGGCCAACTCCTACAATGAGCAGTTCTTC
TRBV4-3	TRBJ1-2	NA	NA	CASSQVDRSRDGYTF	TGCGCCAGCAGCCAAGTTGACAGGTCGAGGGATGGCTACACCTTC
TRBV27	TRBJ1-2	NA	NA	CASSLRGSGHYGYTF	TGTGCCAGCAGTTTAAGAGGGTCTGGACACTATGGCTACACCTTC
TRBV6-6	TRBJ1-6	NA	TRBD1	CASRIQGANSPLHF	TGTGCCAGCAGGATACAGGGGGCGAATTCACCCCTCCACTTT
TRBV28	TRBJ1-2	NA	NA	CASSYSPGTHGYTF	TGTGCCAGCAGTTATTCGCCGGGGACCCATGGCTACACCTTC
TRBV7-2	TRBJ1-5	NA	TRBD1	CASSSTGRDQPQHF	TGTGCCAGCAGCTCGACAGGGAGGGATCAGCCCCAGCATTTT
TRBV11-3	TRBJ2-1	NA	TRBD2	CASSLSGTSGSNEQFF	TGTGCCAGCAGCTTATCCGGGACTAGCGGGAGTAATGAGCAGTTCTTC
TRBV28	TRBJ2-7	NA	TRBD1	CASRHLGTGESSEQYF	TGTGCCAGCAGACATCTGGGGACAGGGGAATCTAGCGAGCAGTACTTC
TRBV2	TRBJ1-4	few	NA	CASSEEQGNGEKLFF	TGTGCCAGCAGTGAAGAACAGGGTAACGGTGAAAAACTGTTTTTT
TRBV19	TRBJ2-1	once	NA	CASSGPGGSYNEQFF	TGTGCCAGTAGTGGCCCCGGGGGATCCTACAATGAGCAGTTCTTC
TRBV28	TRBJ2-3	NA	TRBD2	CASSLLQRDTDTQYF	TGTGCCAGCAGTTTATTGCAGCGGGACACAGATACGCAGTATTTT
TRBV21-1	TRBJ2-2	NA	NA	CASSKHPRRGHTGELFF	TGTGCCAGCAGCAAACACCCCCGACGAGGACACACCGGGGAGCTGTTTTTT
TRBV5-1	TRBJ2-1	NA	TRBD2	CASSWTSGGLNEQFF	TGCGCCAGCAGCTGGACTAGCGGGGGTCTAAATGAGCAGTTCTTC
TRBV4-1	TRBJ1-5	NA	TRBD1	CASSQDRQGDSNQPQHF	TGCGCCAGCAGCCAAGATCGGCAGGGGGATTCCAATCAGCCCCAGCATTTT
TRBV28	TRBJ1-1	NA	TRBD1	CTSSLPGTANTEAFF	TGTACCAGCAGTTTACCCGGGACAGCGAACACTGAAGCTTTCTTT
TRBV7-9	TRBJ1-1	NA	NA	CASSLGRTALLNTEAFF	TGTGCCAGCAGCTTAGGCCGGACAGCGCTATTGAACACTGAAGCTTTCTTT
TRBV19	TRBJ1-2	once	NA	CASSIVGGAYGYTF	TGTGCCAGTAGTATAGTAGGAGGGGCCTATGGCTACACCTTC
TRBV7-2	TRBJ2-1	NA	NA	CASSPKDGTYNEQFF	TGTGCCAGCAGCCCAAAGGACGGAACCTACAATGAGCAGTTCTTC
TRBV5-1	TRBJ2-7	NA	NA	CASSQGGNSYEQYF	TGCGCCAGCAGCCAGGGGGGGAACTCCTACGAGCAGTACTTC
TRBV5-1	TRBJ2-1	NA	NA	CASSPRELGEQFF	TGCGCCAGCAGCCCCCGGGAGCTAGGGGAGCAGTTCTTC
TRBV6-5	TRBJ2-1	NA	NA	CASSSRVGPYNEQFF	TGTGCCAGCAGTTCCAGGGTAGGACCCTACAATGAGCAGTTCTTC
TRBV6-5	TRBJ2-7	NA	TRBD2	CASSSGLAGHNEQYF	TGTGCCAGCAGTTCGGGACTAGCGGGTCATAACGAGCAGTACTTC
TRBV28	TRBJ1-1	NA	NA	CASSLTGNTEAFF	TGTGCCAGCAGTTTGACCGGCAACACTGAAGCTTTCTTT
TRBV5-1	TRBJ2-3	NA	NA	CASSIGKDTQYF	TGCGCCAGCAGTATCGGTAAAGATACGCAGTATTTT
TRBV28	TRBJ2-1	NA	NA	CASSPMPSAWPEQFF	TGTGCCAGCAGTCCCATGCCCTCCGCCTGGCCTGAGCAGTTCTTC
TRBV6-6	TRBJ2-2	NA	NA	CASSYIYLNTGELFF	TGTGCCAGCAGTTACATTTACTTAAACACCGGGGAGCTGTTTTTT
TRBV7-9	TRBJ2-3	NA	NA	CASSRVSTDTQYF	TGTGCCAGCAGCCGCGTGAGCACAGATACGCAGTATTTT
TRBV19	TRBJ1-1	NA	NA	CASSMGLLRDPPNEAFF	TGTGCCAGTAGTATGGGTTTACTGCGGGACCCTCCCAACGAAGCTTTCTTT
TRBV28	TRBJ1-2	NA	NA	CANWGGHVYGYTF	TGTGCCAACTGGGGGGGGCACGTCTATGGCTACACCTTC
TRBV19	TRBJ2-7	NA	NA	CASSIEGGTYEQYF	TGTGCCAGTAGTATAGAAGGCGGTACCTACGAGCAGTACTTC
TRBV6-5	TRBJ2-7	NA	NA	CASSFGTGPGQQYF	TGTGCCAGCAGTTTCGGGACGGGGCCCGGCCAGCAGTACTTC
TRBV11-2	TRBJ2-7	few	NA	CASSLAAAGVLEQYF	TGTGCCAGCAGCTTAGCAGCAGCAGGGGTACTCGAGCAGTACTTC
TRBV7-9	TRBJ1-2	few	NA	CASSLLQSPLEGYTF	TGTGCCAGCAGCTTATTACAATCGCCATTAGAAGGCTACACCTTC
TRBV6-1	TRBJ2-3	few	TRBD2	CASSEASGTRAYF	TGTGCCAGCAGTGAAGCATCCGGGACTAGGGCGTATTTT
TRBV5-6	TRBJ2-1	NA	TRBD2	CASRTSVKDEQFF	TGTGCCAGCAGGACTAGCGTTAAGGATGAGCAGTTCTTC
TRBV19	TRBJ1-5	NA	NA	CASRIRDSNQPQHF	TGTGCCAGTAGGATAAGAGATAGCAATCAGCCCCAGCATTTT
TRBV23-1	TRBJ1-2	NA	NA	CASSQSNRSDGYTF	TGCGCCAGCAGTCAATCGAACAGGTCGGATGGCTACACCTTC
TRBV13	TRBJ2-7	NA	NA	CASSFRQATYEQYF	TGTGCCAGCAGCTTTCGCCAGGCGACCTACGAGCAGTACTTC
TRBV6-5	TRBJ2-5	NA	NA	CASSSLNRYQETQYF	TGTGCCAGCAGTTCCTTGAACAGGTACCAAGAGACCCAGTACTTC
TRBV5-1	TRBJ2-5	NA	TRBD2	CASSLLAGVGETQYF	TGCGCCAGCAGCCTTCTAGCGGGAGTGGGGGAGACCCAGTACTTC
TRBV10-1	TRBJ2-1	NA	NA	CASSEGAPGHEQFF	TGCGCCAGCAGTGAGGGAGCGCCCGGGCATGAGCAGTTCTTC
TRBV30	TRBJ1-3	NA	TRBD1	CAWSGQGDTIYF	TGTGCCTGGAGTGGACAGGGGGACACCATATATTTT
TRBV28	TRBJ2-7	once	NA	CASRLPGPYEQYF	TGTGCCAGCAGACTACCCGGCCCATACGAGCAGTACTTC
TRBV7-2	TRBJ2-1	NA	NA	CASSFEADSYNEQFF	TGTGCCAGCAGCTTCGAAGCCGACTCCTACAATGAGCAGTTCTTC
TRBV11-2	TRBJ2-7	NA	NA	CASSRIGPYEQYF	TGTGCCAGCAGCCGGATCGGACCTTACGAGCAGTACTTC